This T cell receptor (beta chain) stems from a study of technical replicates of blood from a few donors. The CDR3 runs to 13 residues. With V trimmed by 4 bases and J by 1 base, 0 bases remained unmatched. In germline, CDR1 is WNHNN, CDR2 SYGVQD (reference sequence). TCRdb's copy holds only in-frame clones and misses some; the assay was immunoSEQ multiplex PCR. This sample yields 35,000 to 50,000 clones, of which around 96% are seen a single time; 0.37% belongs to the top ten. This receptor was taken from a human donor in good health. The sequencing input was T cells isolated from PBMCs. This chain connects TRBV10-1 to TRBJ1-1; TRBD1 matches at 7 bases. This chain's CDR3 is CASSGQGNTEAFF. CDR3 DNA: TGCGCCAGCAGTGGACAGGGGAACACTGAAGCTTTCTTT.